Given below is one TCR beta chain in context. The data were taken from a study of blood T cell repertoires in COVID-19. For the study at large: Both acute and convalescent COVID-19 samples were obtained from the United States, Italy and Spain.

In the original processing: Estimation of nucleated cell counts was performed using reference gene primer amplification. TCRdb's table, derived via immunoSEQ multiplex PCR, lists solely in-frame clones and lacks some. The V and J calls and clone size are taken from that table; D and trimming were inferred from the DNA. The sample yields roughly 70,000 clones, 90% seen once. Germline V gives CDR1 SGHTA, CDR2 FQGNSA. The CDR3 has 14 amino acids. The V end was cut by 5 bases, the J end by 3 bases, with 14 bases between. The receptor was isolated from a woman of 80 years or more with active COVID-19. This chain connects TRBV7-2 to TRBJ2-7, with D maybe TRBD2 (6 bases). Source material: peripheral blood. In DNA, the CDR3 is TGTGCCAGCAGCCCCGAAACTAGCAGCTACGAGCAGTACTTC. It encodes CASSPETSSYEQYF.